This T cell receptor (beta chain) was sequenced during a study of T cells in Graves' hyperthyroidism and ophthalmopathy. Across the whole study: Peripheral blood sampling occurred at initial diagnosis, before any treatment.

This clonotype has at least ten counts. Antigen: not known. What was amplified from RNA transcripts were TCR beta CDR3 regions. The HTBI primer set drove a first-round RT-PCR of the TCR CDR3. Each CDR3 protein is one row after TCRdb ran MiXCR on the multiplex PCR reads. The repertoire consists of under 250,000 distinct CDR3 sequences, with more than 15% occurring once and the leading ten covering under 65%. Whole-study findings and limits: Most clonotypes that expanded in the thyroid above 0.001 also showed up in blood. Model-based prediction identified ophthalmopathy a median about 6.8 months prior to its onset.

Trimming removed 0 bases from V and 9 bases from J, with 17 bases in between. Germline V lookup: CDR1 SGHNT, CDR2 YYREEE (reference sequence). This CDR3 comprises 15 residues. This receptor was identified in a man in his forties or fifties with Graves' hyperthyroidism. The sequenced sample was blood. The chain uses TRBV5-4 and TRBJ2-3; D possibly corresponds to TRBD1 (7 bases). CDR3 sequence reads: CASSLDRGGGSTQYF. The CDR3 DNA reads TGTGCCAGCAGCTTGGACAGGGGAGGAGGGTCGACGCAGTATTTT.